Listed below are T cell receptor beta chains from one sample, sequenced in a study of blood T cells in healthy people across ages. MiXCR, run by TCRdb on the 5' RACE reads, gives a single entry per CDR3 protein. The table shows about 720,000 distinct CDR3 sequences, with 25% occurring only once. These sequences were also reported in another study, on T cells of mothers and their children.

The sequenced sample consisted of blood. These receptors were taken from a boy aged 5-17 years in good health. CDR3s leave out the opening cysteine and the closing phenylalanine or tryptophan. Fields, in order: J gene, V gene, CDR3 protein.

j_call: TRBJ2-5
v_call: TRBV3-1
cdr3_aa: ASNDPTGGLKTQY

j_call: TRBJ2-1
v_call: TRBV11-2
cdr3_aa: ASSVDQWAYNEQF

j_call: -
v_call: TRBV7-2
cdr3_aa: ASSPSGVGYEQY

j_call: TRBJ1-5
v_call: TRBV19
cdr3_aa: ASSILYPGLFGNQPQH

j_call: TRBJ2-7
v_call: TRBV5-1
cdr3_aa: ASSLVGREGYEQY

j_call: TRBJ1-1
v_call: TRBV20-1
cdr3_aa: SASRPMVRGPTEAF

j_call: TRBJ1-6
v_call: TRBV25-1
cdr3_aa: ASSELKNSPLH

j_call: TRBJ2-7
v_call: TRBV7-6
cdr3_aa: ASSEDIRYEQY

j_call: TRBJ2-5
v_call: TRBV11-2
cdr3_aa: ASSIDLIWTGRETQY

j_call: TRBJ2-5
v_call: TRBV18
cdr3_aa: ASSPQAETQY

j_call: TRBJ2-6
v_call: TRBV6-1
cdr3_aa: ASSHGTVSRSGANVLT

j_call: TRBJ2-3
v_call: TRBV20-1
cdr3_aa: SARPLAGRQQY

j_call: TRBJ1-6
v_call: TRBV13
cdr3_aa: ASSFRDRHNSPLH

j_call: TRBJ2-5
v_call: TRBV7-8
cdr3_aa: ASSTPGQRKF

j_call: TRBJ2-3
v_call: TRBV29-1
cdr3_aa: SVEGQDRADTQY

j_call: TRBJ1-1
v_call: TRBV29-1
cdr3_aa: SVRQGAVWNTEAF

j_call: TRBJ2-3
v_call: TRBV9
cdr3_aa: ASSGRIRRGPSTDTQY

j_call: TRBJ1-2
v_call: TRBV7-2
cdr3_aa: ASSLVGTEYGYT

j_call: -
v_call: TRBV10-3
cdr3_aa: AISETLGQGDYEQY

j_call: TRBJ1-1
v_call: TRBV10-3
cdr3_aa: AISESEGTTEAF

j_call: TRBJ2-5
v_call: TRBV29-1
cdr3_aa: SVDSGRYNEQL

j_call: TRBJ1-5
v_call: TRBV4-3
cdr3_aa: ASSQGLGTYQPQH

j_call: TRBJ1-4
v_call: TRBV20-1
cdr3_aa: SAKQGSTEKLF

j_call: TRBJ2-6
v_call: TRBV20-1
cdr3_aa: SAPPGSLAGDAGANVLT

j_call: TRBJ1-1
v_call: TRBV6-6
cdr3_aa: ASSYALGMNTEAF

j_call: TRBJ2-7
v_call: TRBV27
cdr3_aa: ASRPQAGTPYEQY

j_call: -
v_call: TRBV20-1
cdr3_aa: SADTSRDFDEQF

j_call: TRBJ2-1
v_call: TRBV29-1
cdr3_aa: SVDKTSSYNEQF

j_call: TRBJ2-7
v_call: TRBV27
cdr3_aa: ASSSYRVVYEQY

j_call: TRBJ1-5
v_call: TRBV12-3/TRBV12-4
cdr3_aa: ASSAGAPNQPQH

j_call: TRBJ2-4
v_call: TRBV12-3/TRBV12-4
cdr3_aa: ASSRDTQKNIQY

j_call: TRBJ2-1
v_call: TRBV7-3
cdr3_aa: ASRRRGTGVYEQF

j_call: -
v_call: TRBV7-9
cdr3_aa: VSSLQQGNYEQY

j_call: -
v_call: TRBV4-2
cdr3_aa: ASSLMEDSYNEQF

j_call: TRBJ2-1
v_call: TRBV7-9
cdr3_aa: ASSFLREGQWNEQF

j_call: TRBJ2-7
v_call: TRBV12-3/TRBV12-4
cdr3_aa: ASSFQEDEQY